The sequence of this T cell receptor beta chain was determined in a study of T cells in Graves' hyperthyroidism and ophthalmopathy. Using RNA transcripts as the source, TCR beta CDR3 regions were amplified. First-round RT-PCR with HTBI primers amplified the TCR CDR3 region. TCRdb re-derived calls from the multiplex PCR reads in MiXCR, one entry per CDR3 protein. Among a few hundred thousand distinct CDR3 sequences listed, around 16% were seen once. Deletions cut 2 bases from V and 8 bases from J, with 15 bases between. The CDR3 is 13 amino acids. The V gene's germline CDR1 is GTSNPN and CDR2 SVGIG (reference sequence).

The clonotype comes from a woman younger than 45 with Graves' hyperthyroidism. Sequencing was performed on blood. The chain carries TRBV30 and TRBJ1-2; no clear D gene. The CDR3 reads CAWSLLRVGGYTF. The CDR3 DNA follows: TGTGCCTGGAGTTTGTTACGGGTGGGCGGCTACACCTTC.